This T cell receptor beta chain emerged from a study of cytomegalovirus exposure and HLA in healthy donors. Method: immunoSEQ multiplex PCR; TCRdb's copy keeps in-frame clones and lacks some. The data hold about 170,000 clones, with approximately 87% observed a single time. This CDR3 has 13 amino acids. Germline-derived CDR1 and CDR2 are SQVTM and ANQGSEA. Trimming removed 8 bases from V and 6 bases from J, with 19 bases in between. This sequence originates from a young woman in good health and CMV-seronegative. The specimen sequenced was PBMCs. This chain connects TRBV29-1 to TRBJ1-2; D unclear. CDR3 region: CSSWAQVSDGYTF. The CDR3 bases are TGCAGCAGCTGGGCCCAGGTTAGCGATGGCTACACCTTC.